The rows below give T cell receptor beta chains drawn from one sample of a study of T cells and copy number aberrations in small-cell lung cancer. Profiling relied on immunoSEQ multiplex PCR, and the TCRdb table lists in-frame clones only, not all of them. Altogether under 8,000 clones are present, approximately 80% being singletons, with the ten largest covering 3.5% to 5.5%. Sequencing was done on a sample of normal tissue next to the tumor. These receptors were obtained from a woman in her forties or fifties with small cell lung cancer. The CDR3 runs from the conserved cysteine through the conserved F or W. Each record gives: J gene, clone size, CDR3 length, V gene, D gene, CDR3 protein, CDR3 DNA. The D gene is left open where the match is weak. Clone size, where shown, is once, few, many, or a class for clones that have expanded.

>TRBJ1-2|NA|15|TRBV9|NA
CASSVFDTRNYGYTF
TGTGCCAGCAGCGTATTTGACACTCGGAACTATGGCTACACCTTC
>TRBJ2-6|NA|15|TRBV9|NA
CASSPGTFGANVLTF
TGTGCCAGCAGCCCAGGGACTTTTGGGGCCAACGTCCTGACTTTC
>TRBJ2-1|NA|13|TRBV7-9|NA
CASSSGYYNEQFF
TGTGCCAGCAGCTCCGGCTACTACAATGAGCAGTTCTTC
>TRBJ2-2|NA|13|TRBV6-6|NA
CASSYGGTGELFF
TGTGCCAGCAGTTACGGGGGCACCGGGGAGCTGTTTTTT
>TRBJ1-1|NA|16|TRBV4-2|TRBD1
CASSQAATGGFTEAFF
TGTGCCAGCAGCCAAGCTGCGACAGGGGGCTTCACTGAAGCTTTCTTT
>TRBJ1-5|once|15|TRBV27|NA
CASSLTGGLNQPQHF
TGTGCCAGCAGTTTAACGGGGGGGTTAAATCAGCCCCAGCATTTT
>TRBJ2-7|NA|16|TRBV4-1|NA
CASSQATRTDPYEQYF
TGCGCCAGCAGCCAAGCAACCCGGACGGACCCCTACGAGCAGTACTTC
>TRBJ1-5|NA|16|TRBV19|TRBD1
CASRSRDRFGNQPQHF
TGTGCCAGTAGGTCCCGGGACAGGTTTGGCAATCAGCCCCAGCATTTT
>TRBJ1-1|NA|13|TRBV11-2|NA
CASLGVFVAEAFF
TGTGCCAGCCTTGGGGTATTCGTAGCTGAAGCTTTCTTT
>TRBJ1-4|NA|15|TRBV11-3|NA
CASSLDGSTNEKLFF
TGTGCCAGCAGCTTAGACGGATCAACTAATGAAAAACTGTTTTTT
>TRBJ2-1|once|12|TRBV7-9|NA
CASSPWTDQQFF
TGTGCCAGCAGCCCGTGGACCGATCAGCAGTTCTTC
>TRBJ1-5|NA|16|TRBV19|TRBD1
CASSIPGQGARQPQHF
TGTGCCAGTAGTATTCCGGGACAGGGGGCCCGTCAGCCCCAGCATTTT
>TRBJ2-1|NA|19|TRBV5-8|TRBD2
CASSLYGAGGPRSYNEQFF
TGTGCCAGCAGCTTGTACGGTGCGGGAGGGCCACGGTCGTACAATGAGCAGTTCTTC
>TRBJ2-5|NA|18|TRBV7-6|NA
CASSLGSRISFRWETQYF
TGTGCCAGCAGCTTAGGGAGTAGGATTTCCTTTCGTTGGGAGACCCAGTACTTC
>TRBJ2-3|NA|14|TRBV10-1|TRBD1
CASSKQGIEDTQYF
TGCGCCAGCTCAAAACAGGGGATCGAGGATACGCAGTATTTT
>TRBJ2-2|NA|14|TRBV5-1|NA
CASSFLVSAGELFF
TGCGCCAGCAGCTTCCTCGTTTCAGCCGGGGAGCTGTTTTTT
>TRBJ2-4|NA|10|TRBV6-1|NA
CASKEDIQYF
TGTGCCAGCAAGGAAGACATTCAGTACTTC
>TRBJ1-2|NA|14|TRBV5-4|NA
CASSSRWDLRGYTF
TGTGCCAGCAGCTCCCGGTGGGACCTTAGGGGCTACACCTTC
>TRBJ2-3|once|17|TRBV14|NA
CASSQDTARSSTDTQYF
TGTGCCAGCAGCCAAGATACCGCAAGGTCTAGCACAGATACGCAGTATTTT
>TRBJ2-7|NA|16|TRBV7-9|TRBD2
CASSSQWAGVKDEQYF
TGTGCCAGCAGCTCCCAGTGGGCGGGAGTTAAGGACGAGCAGTACTTC
>TRBJ2-5|few|16|TRBV7-2|NA
CASSSKLLGGRETQYF
TGTGCCAGCAGCTCAAAACTGCTCGGGGGACGAGAGACCCAGTACTTC
>TRBJ1-4|NA|14|TRBV18|NA
CASSPSGGSEKLFF
TGTGCCAGCTCACCCTCGGGGGGCAGTGAAAAACTGTTTTTT
>TRBJ2-7|once|15|TRBV6-5|NA
CASSYGYTSSYEQYF
TGTGCCAGCAGTTACGGCTATACTAGCTCCTACGAGCAGTACTTC
>TRBJ2-2|once|18|TRBV4-3|TRBD2
CASSQDLGAGGGTGELFF
TGCGCCAGCAGCCAAGATCTGGGGGCGGGAGGAGGCACCGGGGAGCTGTTTTTT
>TRBJ1-1|NA|13|TRBV30|NA
CAWRSTANTEAFF
TGTGCCTGGAGATCCACAGCGAACACTGAAGCTTTCTTT
>TRBJ1-1|NA|14|TRBV5-6|TRBD1
CASSWDRGLTEAFF
TGTGCCAGCAGCTGGGACAGGGGCTTGACTGAAGCTTTCTTT
>TRBJ2-7|few|14|TRBV2|NA
CASSRYRDSYEQYF
TGTGCCAGCAGCCGTTACAGGGACTCCTACGAGCAGTACTTC
>TRBJ2-7|once|13|TRBV5-4|TRBD2
CASRGAGSYEQYF
TGTGCCAGTCGAGGAGCGGGGTCCTACGAGCAGTACTTC
>TRBJ2-5|NA|12|TRBV5-1|TRBD2
CASSLGSGREYF
TGCGCCAGCAGCTTGGGTAGCGGGAGGGAGTACTTC